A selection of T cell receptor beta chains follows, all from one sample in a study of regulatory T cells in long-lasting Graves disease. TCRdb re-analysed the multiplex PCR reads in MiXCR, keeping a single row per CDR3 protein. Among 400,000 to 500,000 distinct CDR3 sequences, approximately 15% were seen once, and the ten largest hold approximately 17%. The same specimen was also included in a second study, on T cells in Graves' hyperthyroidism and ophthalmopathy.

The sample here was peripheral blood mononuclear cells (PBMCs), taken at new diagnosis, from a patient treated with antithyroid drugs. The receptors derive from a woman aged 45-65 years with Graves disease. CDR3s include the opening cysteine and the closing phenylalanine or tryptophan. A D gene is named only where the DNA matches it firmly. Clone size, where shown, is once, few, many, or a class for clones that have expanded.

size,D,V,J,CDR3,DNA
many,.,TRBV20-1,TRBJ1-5,CSARVGSSNQPQHF,TGCAGTGCTAGAGTAGGGTCTAGCAATCAGCCCCAGCATTTT
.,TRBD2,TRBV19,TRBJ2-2,CASSTLAATGELFF,TGTGCCAGTAGTACCCTAGCGGCTACCGGGGAGCTGTTTTTT
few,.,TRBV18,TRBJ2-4,CASSPRTGGVDGNIQYF,TGTGCCAGCTCACCACGGACAGGCGGGGTCGACGGGAACATTCAGTACTTC
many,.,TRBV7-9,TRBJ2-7,CASSLFRDPSYEQYF,TGTGCCAGCAGCTTATTCCGGGATCCCTCCTACGAGCAGTACTTC
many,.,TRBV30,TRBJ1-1,CAWSVPVRTEAFF,TGTGCCTGGAGTGTCCCGGTAAGAACTGAAGCTTTCTTT
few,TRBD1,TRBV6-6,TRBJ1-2,CASSYSGQPNYGYTF,TGTGCCAGCAGTTACTCGGGACAGCCGAACTATGGCTACACCTTC
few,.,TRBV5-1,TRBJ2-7,CASSLATGNYEQYF,TGCGCCAGCAGCTTGGCCACGGGAAACTACGAGCAGTACTTC
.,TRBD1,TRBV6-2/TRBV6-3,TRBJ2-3,CASSRQGGPTDTQYF,TGTGCCAGCAGTAGACAGGGGGGGCCCACAGATACGCAGTATTTT
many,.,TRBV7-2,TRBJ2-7,CASRGWAKGFYEQYF,TGTGCCAGCAGGGGTTGGGCCAAAGGGTTTTACGAGCAGTACTTC
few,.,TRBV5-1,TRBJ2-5,CASSLDGQETQYF,TGCGCCAGCAGCTTGGACGGCCAAGAGACCCAGTACTTC
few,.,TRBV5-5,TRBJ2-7,CASSSRTSGISYEQYF,TGTGCCAGCAGCTCTCGGACATCGGGGATTTCCTACGAGCAGTACTTC
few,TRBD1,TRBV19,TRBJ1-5,CASSIPGTEYQPQHF,TGTGCCAGTAGTATTCCTGGGACAGAATATCAGCCCCAGCATTTT
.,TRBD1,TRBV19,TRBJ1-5,CASSPPGQGALGNQPQHF,TGTGCCAGTAGTCCCCCGGGACAGGGGGCGCTGGGTAATCAGCCCCAGCATTTT
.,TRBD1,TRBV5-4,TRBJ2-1,CASSLFYLLQQGANEQFF,TGTGCCAGCAGCTTATTTTACTTACTTCAACAGGGGGCCAATGAGCAGTTCTTC
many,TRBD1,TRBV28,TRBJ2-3,CASSSPGTGGTDTQYF,TGTGCCAGCAGTTCCCCCGGGACAGGGGGTACAGATACGCAGTATTTT
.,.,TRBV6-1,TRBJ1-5,CASSARVNQPQHF,TGTGCCAGCAGCGCTAGGGTCAATCAGCCCCAGCATTTT